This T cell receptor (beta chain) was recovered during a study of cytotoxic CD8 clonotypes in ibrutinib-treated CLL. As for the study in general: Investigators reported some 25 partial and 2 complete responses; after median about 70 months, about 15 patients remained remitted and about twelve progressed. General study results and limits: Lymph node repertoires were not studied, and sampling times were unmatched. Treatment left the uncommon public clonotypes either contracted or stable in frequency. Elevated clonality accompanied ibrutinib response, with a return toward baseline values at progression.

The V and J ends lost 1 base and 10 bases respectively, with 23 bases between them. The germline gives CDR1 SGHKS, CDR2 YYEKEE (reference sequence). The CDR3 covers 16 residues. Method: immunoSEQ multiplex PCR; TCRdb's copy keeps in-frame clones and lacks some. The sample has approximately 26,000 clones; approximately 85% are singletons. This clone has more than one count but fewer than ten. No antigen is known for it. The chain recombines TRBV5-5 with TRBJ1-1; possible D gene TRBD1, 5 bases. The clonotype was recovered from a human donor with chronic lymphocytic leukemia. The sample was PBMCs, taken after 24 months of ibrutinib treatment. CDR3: CASSLRSQGFTGGAFF. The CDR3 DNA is TGTGCCAGCAGCTTGAGGTCCCAGGGTTTCACCGGGGGAGCTTTCTTT.